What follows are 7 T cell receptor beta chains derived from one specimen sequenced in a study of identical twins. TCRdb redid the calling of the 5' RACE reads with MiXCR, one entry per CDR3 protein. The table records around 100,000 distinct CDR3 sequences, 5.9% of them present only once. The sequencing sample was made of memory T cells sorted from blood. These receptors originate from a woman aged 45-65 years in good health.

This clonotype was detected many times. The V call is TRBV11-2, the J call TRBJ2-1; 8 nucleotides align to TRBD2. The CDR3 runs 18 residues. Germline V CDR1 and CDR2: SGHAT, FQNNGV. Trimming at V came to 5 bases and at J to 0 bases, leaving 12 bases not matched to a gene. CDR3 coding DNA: TGTGCCAGCAGCCGGAGGCTAGCGGGTATGAGCTCCTACAATGAGCAGTTCTTC. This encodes CASSRRLAGMSSYNEQFF.

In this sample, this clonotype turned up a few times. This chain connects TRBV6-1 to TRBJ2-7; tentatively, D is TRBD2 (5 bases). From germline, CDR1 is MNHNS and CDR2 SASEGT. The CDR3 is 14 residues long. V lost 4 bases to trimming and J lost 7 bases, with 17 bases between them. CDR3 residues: CASSAGLSFGEQYV. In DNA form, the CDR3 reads TGTGCCAGCAGTGCCGGACTTTCTTTCGGTGAGCAGTACGTC.

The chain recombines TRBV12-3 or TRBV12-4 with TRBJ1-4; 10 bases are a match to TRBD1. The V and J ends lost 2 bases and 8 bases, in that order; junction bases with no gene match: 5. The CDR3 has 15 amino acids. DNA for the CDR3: TGTGCCAGCAGTTTAAGAGGGGACAGGGGCGAAAAACTGTTTTTT. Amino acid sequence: CASSLRGDRGEKLFF.

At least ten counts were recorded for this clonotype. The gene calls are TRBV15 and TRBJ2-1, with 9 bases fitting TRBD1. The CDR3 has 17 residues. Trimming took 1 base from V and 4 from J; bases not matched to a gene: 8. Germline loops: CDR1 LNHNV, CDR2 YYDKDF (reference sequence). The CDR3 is CATSRGSGTGWYNEQFF. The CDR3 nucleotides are TGTGCCACCAGCAGAGGGTCCGGGACAGGGTGGTACAATGAGCAGTTCTTC.

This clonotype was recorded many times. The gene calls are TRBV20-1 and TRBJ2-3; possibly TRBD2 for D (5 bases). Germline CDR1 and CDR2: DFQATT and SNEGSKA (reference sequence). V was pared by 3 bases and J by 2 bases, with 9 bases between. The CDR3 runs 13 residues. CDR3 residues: CSASSGFTDTQYF. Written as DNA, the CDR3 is TGCAGTGCTAGCTCGGGATTCACAGATACGCAGTATTTT.

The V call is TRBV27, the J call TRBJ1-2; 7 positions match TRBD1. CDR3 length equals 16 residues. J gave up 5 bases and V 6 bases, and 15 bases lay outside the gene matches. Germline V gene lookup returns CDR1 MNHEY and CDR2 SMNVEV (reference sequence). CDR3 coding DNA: TGTGCCAGCAGCCCTGGGGCAAACAGGGGTGGATATGGCTACACCTTC. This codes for CASSPGANRGGYGYTF.

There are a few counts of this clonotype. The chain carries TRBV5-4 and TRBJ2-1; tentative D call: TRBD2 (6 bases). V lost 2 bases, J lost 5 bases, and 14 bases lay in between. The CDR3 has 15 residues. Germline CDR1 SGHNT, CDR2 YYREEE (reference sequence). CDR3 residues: CASSFKAGSNNEQFF. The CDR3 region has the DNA TGTGCCAGCAGCTTCAAAGCCGGGAGTAACAATGAGCAGTTCTTC.